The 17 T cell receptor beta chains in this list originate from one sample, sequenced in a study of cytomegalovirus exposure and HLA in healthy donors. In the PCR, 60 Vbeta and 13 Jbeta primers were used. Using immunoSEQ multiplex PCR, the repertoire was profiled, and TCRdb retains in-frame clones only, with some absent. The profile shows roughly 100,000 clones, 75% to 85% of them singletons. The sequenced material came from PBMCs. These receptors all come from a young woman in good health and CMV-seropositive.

The CDR3 reads CASSPVFGDGYTF. The CDR3 bases are TGTGCCAGCAGCCCAGTATTCGGAGATGGCTACACCTTC. The J gene is TRBJ1-2, the V gene TRBV7-3, with D hard to call. With 5 bases removed from V and 6 bases from J, the gap between germline ends came to 13 bases. This CDR3 comprises 13 residues. The germline V gene encodes CDR1 SGHTA and CDR2 FQGTGA.

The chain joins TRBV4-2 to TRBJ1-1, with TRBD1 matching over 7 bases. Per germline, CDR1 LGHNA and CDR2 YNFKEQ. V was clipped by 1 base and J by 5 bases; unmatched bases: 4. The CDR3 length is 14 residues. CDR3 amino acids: CASSQGPGGTEAFF. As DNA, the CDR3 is TGTGCCAGCAGCCAAGGCCCAGGGGGAACTGAAGCTTTCTTT.

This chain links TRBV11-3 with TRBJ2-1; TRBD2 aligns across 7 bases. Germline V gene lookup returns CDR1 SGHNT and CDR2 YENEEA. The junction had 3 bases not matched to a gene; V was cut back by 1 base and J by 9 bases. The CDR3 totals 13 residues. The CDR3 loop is CASSLAGRSEQFF. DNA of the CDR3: TGTGCCAGCAGCTTAGCCGGGAGGAGTGAGCAGTTCTTC.

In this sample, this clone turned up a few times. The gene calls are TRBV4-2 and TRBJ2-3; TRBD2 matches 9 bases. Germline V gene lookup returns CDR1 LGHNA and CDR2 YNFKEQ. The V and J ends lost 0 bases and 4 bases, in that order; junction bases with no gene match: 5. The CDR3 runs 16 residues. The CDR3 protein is CASSQDVAGVSDTQYF. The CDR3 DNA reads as TGTGCCAGCAGCCAAGATGTAGCGGGAGTGTCAGATACGCAGTATTTT.

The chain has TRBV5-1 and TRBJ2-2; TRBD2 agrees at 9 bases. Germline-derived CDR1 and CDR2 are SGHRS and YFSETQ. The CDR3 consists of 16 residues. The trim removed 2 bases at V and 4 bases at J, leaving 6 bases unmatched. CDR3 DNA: TGCGCCAGCAGCTTACTTCGCGGGGGGGCCACCGGGGAGCTGTTTTTT. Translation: CASSLLRGGATGELFF.

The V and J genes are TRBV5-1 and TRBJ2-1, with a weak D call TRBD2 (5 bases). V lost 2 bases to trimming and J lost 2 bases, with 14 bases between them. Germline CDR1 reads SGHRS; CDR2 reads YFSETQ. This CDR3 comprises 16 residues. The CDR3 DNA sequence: TGCGCCAGCAGCTTACATGGCTCGGGGACCTACAATGAGCAGTTCTTC. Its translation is CASSLHGSGTYNEQFF.

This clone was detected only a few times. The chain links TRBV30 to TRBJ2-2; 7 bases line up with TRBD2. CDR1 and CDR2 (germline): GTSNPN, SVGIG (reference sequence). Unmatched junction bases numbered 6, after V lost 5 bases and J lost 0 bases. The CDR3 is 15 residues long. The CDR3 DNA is TGTGCCTGGGGGCGGGAGAGTGCGAACACCGGGGAGCTGTTTTTT. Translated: CAWGRESANTGELFF.

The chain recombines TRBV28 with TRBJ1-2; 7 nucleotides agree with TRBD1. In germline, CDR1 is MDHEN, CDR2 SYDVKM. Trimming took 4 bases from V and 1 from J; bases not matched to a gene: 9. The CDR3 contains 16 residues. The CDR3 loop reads CASSSPGTGVNYGYTF. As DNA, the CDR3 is TGTGCCAGCAGTTCCCCGGGAACAGGGGTTAACTATGGCTACACCTTC.

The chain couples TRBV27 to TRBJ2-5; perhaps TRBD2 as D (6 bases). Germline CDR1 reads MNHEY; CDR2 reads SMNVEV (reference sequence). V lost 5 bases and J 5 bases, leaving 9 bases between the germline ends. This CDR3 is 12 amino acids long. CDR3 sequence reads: CASSTEGETQYF. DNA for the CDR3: TGTGCCAGCAGTACGGAGGGGGAGACCCAGTACTTC.

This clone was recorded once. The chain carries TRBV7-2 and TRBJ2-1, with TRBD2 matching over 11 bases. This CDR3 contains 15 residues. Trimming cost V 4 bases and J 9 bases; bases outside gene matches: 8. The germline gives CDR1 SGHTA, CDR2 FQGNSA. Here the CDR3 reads CASSSTLSGRVEQFF. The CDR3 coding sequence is TGTGCCAGCAGCTCCACCCTTAGCGGGAGGGTTGAGCAGTTCTTC.

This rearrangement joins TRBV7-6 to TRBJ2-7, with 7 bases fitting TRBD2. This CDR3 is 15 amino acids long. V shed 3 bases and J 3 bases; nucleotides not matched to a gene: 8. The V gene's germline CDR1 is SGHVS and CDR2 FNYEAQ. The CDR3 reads CASSLGAGGSYEQYF. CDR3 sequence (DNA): TGTGCCAGCAGCTTGGGTGCCGGGGGGAGCTACGAGCAGTACTTC.

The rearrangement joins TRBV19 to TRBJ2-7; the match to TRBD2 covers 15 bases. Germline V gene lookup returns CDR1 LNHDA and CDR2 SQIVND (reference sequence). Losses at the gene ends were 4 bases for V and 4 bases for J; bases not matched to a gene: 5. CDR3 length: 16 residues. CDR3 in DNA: TGTGCCAGTAGTACCCCCGGGACTAGCGGGAGGTACGAGCAGTACTTC. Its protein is CASSTPGTSGRYEQYF.

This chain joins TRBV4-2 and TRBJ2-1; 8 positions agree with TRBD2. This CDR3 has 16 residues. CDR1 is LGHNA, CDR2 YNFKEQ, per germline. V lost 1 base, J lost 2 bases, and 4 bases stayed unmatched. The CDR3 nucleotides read TGTGCCAGCAGCCAAGCAGCGGGAGTTCCCTACAATGAGCAGTTCTTC. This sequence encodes CASSQAAGVPYNEQFF.

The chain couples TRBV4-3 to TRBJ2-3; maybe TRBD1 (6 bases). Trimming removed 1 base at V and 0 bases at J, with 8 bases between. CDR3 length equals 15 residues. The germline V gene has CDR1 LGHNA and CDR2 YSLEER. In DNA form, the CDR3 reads TGCGCCAGCAGCCAAGCAGGGGATAGCACAGATACGCAGTATTTT. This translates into CASSQAGDSTDTQYF.

The DNA of the CDR3 is TGTGCCACCGTACAGCCCACCGTAAGGTATGGCTACACCTTC. Its translation is CATVQPTVRYGYTF. This chain connects TRBV10-3 to TRBJ1-2; no clear D. Trimming shortened V by 10 bases and J by 5 bases, and 20 bases separated the two germline ends. Germline V CDR1 and CDR2: ENHRY, SYGVKD. The CDR3 is 14 residues long.

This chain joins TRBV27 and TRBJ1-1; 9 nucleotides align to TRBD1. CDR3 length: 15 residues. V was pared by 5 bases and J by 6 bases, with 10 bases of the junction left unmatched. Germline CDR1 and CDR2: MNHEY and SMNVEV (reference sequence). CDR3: CASSLIGTGIAEAFF. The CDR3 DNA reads TGTGCCAGCAGTCTGATAGGGACAGGGATCGCTGAAGCTTTCTTT.

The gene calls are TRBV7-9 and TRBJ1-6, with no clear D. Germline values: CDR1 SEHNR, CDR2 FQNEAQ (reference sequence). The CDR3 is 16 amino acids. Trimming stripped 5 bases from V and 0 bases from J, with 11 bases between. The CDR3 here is CASSRAGVSYNSPLHF. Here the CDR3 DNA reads TGTGCCAGCAGCCGCGCCGGGGTCTCCTATAATTCACCCCTCCACTTT.